This TCR beta chain was observed in a study of OX40 agonist ivuxolimab in advanced cancers. The protocol was immunoSEQ multiplex PCR, while the TCRdb copy is restricted to in-frame clones and leaves out a portion. The sample has under 80,000 clones; approximately 84% are singletons. This clone was found once. Its antigen remains unknown. The CDR3 consists of 13 residues. Trimming shortened V by 3 bases and J by 4 bases, and 9 bases separated the two germline ends. CDR1 and CDR2 from the germline V gene are MDHEN and SYDVKM. Regarding the study as a whole: Partial responders treated at 0.1-3.0 mg/kg exhibited clonal expansion among the lowest measured. At doses 0.1 to 3.0 mg/kg, CD4+ and CD8+ clones expanded.

The starting material was CD4+ or CD8+ T cells sorted from blood, obtained in a trial of the OX40 agonist ivuxolimab. The origin of this receptor is an adult with an advanced solid tumor such as melanoma, head and neck, liver or kidney cancer. The rearrangement joins TRBV28 to TRBJ1-2; a possible D gene is TRBD1 (5 bases). The CDR3: CASSLGVSYGYTF. The CDR3 coding sequence is TGTGCCAGCAGTTTGGGGGTCAGCTATGGCTACACCTTC.